In this sample, the clone carrying this T cell receptor (beta chain) turned up a few times. TCRdb used MiXCR to reprocess the 5' RACE reads, holding one entry per CDR3 protein. This sample has 350,000 to 400,000 distinct CDR3 sequences, with around 14% found just once. This entry comes from a study of T-cell memory formation after mild COVID-19. The V and J ends lost 2 bases and 1 base respectively, with 8 bases between them. The CDR3 is made up of 14 amino acids. Germline lookup yields CDR1 SGHDN and CDR2 FVKESK. Sequencing used PBMCs or a T cell subset sorted from them (not recorded which). The chain links TRBV14 to TRBJ2-5; no definite D call. This clonotype originated in a man aged 18 to 29 who had mild COVID-19 (a few samples of this study predate the infection). Cell type and time point are not known. The CDR3: CASSQWVGQETQYF. CDR3 coding DNA: TGTGCCAGCAGCCAATGGGTCGGCCAAGAGACCCAGTACTTC.